The sequence of this TCR beta chain was determined in a study of T cell responses to AZD1222 COVID-19 vaccine. By sample fraction, this clone is medium-sized (0.01 to 0.1%). Antigen specificity is unknown. Study-wide findings and caveats: Baseline serostatus was positive in only a handful of AZD1222 recipients. Elevations in Spike-specific TCR breadth and depth followed administration of two AZD1222 doses.

This CDR3 is 15 amino acids long. Losses at the gene ends were 4 bases for V and 3 bases for J; bases not matched to a gene: 9. Germline V gene sequence: CDR1 SGHRS, CDR2 YFSETQ. Sequencing was performed with immunoSEQ multiplex PCR; in TCRdb, only in-frame clones are kept and a portion is missing. In the table there are 120,000 or so clones, around nine tenths of which are singletons. Source: peripheral blood, taken 28 days after the second dose of the MenACWY control vaccine. The receptor was isolated from an adult who received the MenACWY meningococcal vaccine as a control. V gene TRBV5-1 combines with J gene TRBJ2-5; 7 bases align to TRBD1. This CDR3 reads CASSPYSGTEETQYF. The DNA of the CDR3 is TGCGCCAGCAGCCCCTACTCCGGGACAGAAGAGACCCAGTACTTC.